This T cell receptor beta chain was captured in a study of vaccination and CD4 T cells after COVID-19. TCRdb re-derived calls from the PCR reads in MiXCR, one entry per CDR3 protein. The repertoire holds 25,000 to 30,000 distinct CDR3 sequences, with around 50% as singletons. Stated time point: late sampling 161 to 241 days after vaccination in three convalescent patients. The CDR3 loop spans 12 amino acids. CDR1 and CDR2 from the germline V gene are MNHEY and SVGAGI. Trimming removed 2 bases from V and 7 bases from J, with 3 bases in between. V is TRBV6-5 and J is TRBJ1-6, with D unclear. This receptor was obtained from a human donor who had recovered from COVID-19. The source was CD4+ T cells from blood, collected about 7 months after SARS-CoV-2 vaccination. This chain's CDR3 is CASSYRNSPLHF. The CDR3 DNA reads TGTGCCAGCAGTTACAGGAATTCACCCCTCCACTTT.